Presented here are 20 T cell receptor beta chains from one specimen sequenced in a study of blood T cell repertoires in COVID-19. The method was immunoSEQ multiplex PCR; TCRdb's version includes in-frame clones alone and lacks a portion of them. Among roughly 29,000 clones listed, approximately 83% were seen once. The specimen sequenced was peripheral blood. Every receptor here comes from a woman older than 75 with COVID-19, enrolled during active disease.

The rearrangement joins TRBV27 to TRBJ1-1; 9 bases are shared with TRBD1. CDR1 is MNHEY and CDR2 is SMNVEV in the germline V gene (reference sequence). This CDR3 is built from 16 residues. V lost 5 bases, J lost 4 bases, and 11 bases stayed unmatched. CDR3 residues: CASSRPGQGFITEAFF. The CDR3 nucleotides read TGTGCCAGCAGTAGGCCGGGACAGGGTTTTATCACTGAAGCTTTCTTT.

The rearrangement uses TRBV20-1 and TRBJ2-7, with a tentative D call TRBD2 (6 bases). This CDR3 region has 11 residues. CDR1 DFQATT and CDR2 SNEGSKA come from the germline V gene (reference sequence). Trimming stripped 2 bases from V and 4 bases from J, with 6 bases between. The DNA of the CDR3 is TGCAGTGCTAGACGGGAGTACGAGCAGTACTTC. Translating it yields CSARREYEQYF.

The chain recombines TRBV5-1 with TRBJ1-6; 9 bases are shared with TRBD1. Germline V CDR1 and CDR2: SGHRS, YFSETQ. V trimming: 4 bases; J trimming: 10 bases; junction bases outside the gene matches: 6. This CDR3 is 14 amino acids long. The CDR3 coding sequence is TGCGCCAGCAGCCGGGACAGGGAGGGATCACCCCTCCACTTT. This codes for CASSRDREGSPLHF.

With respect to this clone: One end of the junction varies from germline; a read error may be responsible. CDR3 region: CASSYPGGSNNEQFF. DNA for the CDR3: TGTGCCAGCAGTTACCCAGGGGGCTCCAACAATGAGCAGTTCTTC. The rearrangement uses TRBV6-5 and TRBJ2-1; the match to TRBD1 covers 8 bases. Germline CDR1 reads MNHEY; CDR2 reads SVGAGI. The CDR3 is 15 residues long.

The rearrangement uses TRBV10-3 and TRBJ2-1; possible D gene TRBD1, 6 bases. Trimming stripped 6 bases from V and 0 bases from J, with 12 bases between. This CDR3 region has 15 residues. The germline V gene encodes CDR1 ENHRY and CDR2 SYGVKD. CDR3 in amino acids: CAIRQGSSSYNEQFF. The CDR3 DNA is TGTGCCATCAGACAGGGATCAAGCTCCTACAATGAGCAGTTCTTC.

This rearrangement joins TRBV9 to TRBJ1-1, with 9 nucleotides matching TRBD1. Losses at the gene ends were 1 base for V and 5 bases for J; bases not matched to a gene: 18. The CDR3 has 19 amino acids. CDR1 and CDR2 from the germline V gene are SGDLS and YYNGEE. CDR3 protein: CASSVRSDRGADIGTEAFF. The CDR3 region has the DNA TGTGCCAGCAGCGTAAGGAGCGACAGGGGGGCCGATATTGGAACTGAAGCTTTCTTT.

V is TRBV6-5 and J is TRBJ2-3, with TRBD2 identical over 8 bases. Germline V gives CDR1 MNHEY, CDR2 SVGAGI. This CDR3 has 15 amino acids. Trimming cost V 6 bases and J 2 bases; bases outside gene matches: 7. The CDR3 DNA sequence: TGTGCCAGCAGGAATAGCGGGGCCCTCACAGATACGCAGTATTTT. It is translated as CASRNSGALTDTQYF.

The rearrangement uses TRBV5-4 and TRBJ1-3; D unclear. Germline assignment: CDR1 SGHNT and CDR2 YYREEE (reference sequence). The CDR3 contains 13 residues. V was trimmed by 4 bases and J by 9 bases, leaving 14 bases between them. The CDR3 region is CASSAVPFGTIYF. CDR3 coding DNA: TGTGCCAGCAGCGCTGTCCCATTCGGCACCATATATTTT.

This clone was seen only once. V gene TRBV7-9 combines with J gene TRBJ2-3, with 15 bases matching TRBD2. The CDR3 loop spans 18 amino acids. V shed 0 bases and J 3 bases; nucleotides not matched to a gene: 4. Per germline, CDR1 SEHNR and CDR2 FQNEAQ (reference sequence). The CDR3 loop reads CASSLAGLAGGSTDTQYF. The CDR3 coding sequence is TGTGCCAGCAGCTTAGCGGGACTAGCGGGGGGATCAACAGATACGCAGTATTTT.

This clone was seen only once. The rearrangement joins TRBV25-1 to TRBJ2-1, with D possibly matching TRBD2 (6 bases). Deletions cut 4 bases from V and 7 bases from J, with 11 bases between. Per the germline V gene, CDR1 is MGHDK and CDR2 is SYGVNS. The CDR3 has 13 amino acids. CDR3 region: CASSGGGRNEQFF. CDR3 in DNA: TGTGCCAGCAGTGGGGGTGGGAGGAATGAGCAGTTCTTC.

The CDR3 coding sequence is TGTGCCAGCAGTTACAGCCGGGACAGGGTTTTCGTTGGCTACACCTTC. Translation: CASSYSRDRVFVGYTF. This sequence joins TRBV6-5 and TRBJ1-2; TRBD1 aligns across 9 bases. V was clipped by 2 bases and J by 7 bases; unmatched bases: 11. The CDR3 loop spans 16 amino acids. Germline V gene sequence: CDR1 MNHEY, CDR2 SVGAGI.

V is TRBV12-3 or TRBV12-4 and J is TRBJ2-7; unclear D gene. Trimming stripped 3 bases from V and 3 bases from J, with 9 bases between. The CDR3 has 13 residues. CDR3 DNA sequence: TGTGCCAGCAGTTTTGGCGGCAACTACGAGCAGTACTTC. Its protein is CASSFGGNYEQYF.

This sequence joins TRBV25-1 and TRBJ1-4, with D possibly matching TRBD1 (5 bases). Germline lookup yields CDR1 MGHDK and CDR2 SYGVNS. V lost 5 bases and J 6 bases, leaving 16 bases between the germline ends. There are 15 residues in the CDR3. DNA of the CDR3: TGTGCCAGCAGTAATCAGGGCTGGGGGGATGAAAAACTGTTTTTT. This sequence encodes CASSNQGWGDEKLFF.

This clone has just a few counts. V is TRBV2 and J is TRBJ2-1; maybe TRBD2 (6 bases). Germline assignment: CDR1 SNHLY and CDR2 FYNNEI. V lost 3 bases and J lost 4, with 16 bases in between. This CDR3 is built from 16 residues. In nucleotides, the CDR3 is TGTGCCAGCAGTGACCCTGACGGGGGTGGGTACAATGAGCAGTTCTTC. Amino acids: CASSDPDGGGYNEQFF.

The CDR3 sequence is CASSMVREGARTGELFF. Written as DNA, the CDR3 is TGTGCCAGTAGTATGGTCAGGGAAGGGGCTAGGACCGGGGAGCTGTTTTTT. The chain combines TRBV19 with TRBJ2-2; D perhaps matches TRBD1 (5 bases). CDR3 length: 17 residues. Trimming took 3 bases from V and 5 from J, leaving 19 bases between them. CDR1 is LNHDA, CDR2 SQIVND, per germline (reference sequence).

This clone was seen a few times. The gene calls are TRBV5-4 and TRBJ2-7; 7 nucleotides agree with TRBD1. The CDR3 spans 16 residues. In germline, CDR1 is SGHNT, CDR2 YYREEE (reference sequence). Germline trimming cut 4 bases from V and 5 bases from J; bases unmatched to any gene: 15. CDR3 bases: TGTGCCAGCAGCAAAAAGGCAGGGGGAGTAAACGACGAGCAGTACTTC. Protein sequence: CASSKKAGGVNDEQYF. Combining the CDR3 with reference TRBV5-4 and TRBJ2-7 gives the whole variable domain ETGVTQSPTHLIKTRGQQVTLRCSSQSGHNTVSWYQQALGQGPQFIFQYYREEENGRGNFPPRFSGLQFPNYSSELNVNALELDDSALYLCASSKKAGGVNDEQYFGPGTRLTVT.

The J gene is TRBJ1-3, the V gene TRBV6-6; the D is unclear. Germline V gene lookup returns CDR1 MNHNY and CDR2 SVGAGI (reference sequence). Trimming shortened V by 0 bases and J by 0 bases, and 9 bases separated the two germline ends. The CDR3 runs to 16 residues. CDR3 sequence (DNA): TGTGCCAGCAGTTACTCGAACAGTCCCTCTGGAAACACCATATATTTT. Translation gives CASSYSNSPSGNTIYF.

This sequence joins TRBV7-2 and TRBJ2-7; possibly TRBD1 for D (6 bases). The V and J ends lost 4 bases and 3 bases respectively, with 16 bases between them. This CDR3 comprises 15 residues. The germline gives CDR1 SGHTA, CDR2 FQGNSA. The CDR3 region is CASSSARDTFYEQYF. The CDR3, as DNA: TGTGCCAGCAGCTCTGCACGGGACACTTTCTACGAGCAGTACTTC.

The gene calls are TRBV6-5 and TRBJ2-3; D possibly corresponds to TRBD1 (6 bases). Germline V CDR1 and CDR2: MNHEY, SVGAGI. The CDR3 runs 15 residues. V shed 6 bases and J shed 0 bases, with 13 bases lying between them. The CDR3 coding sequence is TGTGCCAGCAGCAGACAGGTATCTAGCACAGATACGCAGTATTTT. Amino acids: CASSRQVSSTDTQYF.

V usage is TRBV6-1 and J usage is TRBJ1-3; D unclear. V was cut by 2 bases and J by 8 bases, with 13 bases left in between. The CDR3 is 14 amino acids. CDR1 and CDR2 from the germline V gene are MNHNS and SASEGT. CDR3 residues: CASSESNRWDTIYF. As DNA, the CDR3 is TGTGCCAGCAGTGAATCTAACAGATGGGACACCATATATTTT.